This TCR beta chain was recovered during a study of molecular identifiers for immune sequencing clone quantification. About the research overall: RNA, taken in replicates from about 20,000 or 100,000 naive CD8 cells, was split five ways, with four sequenced.

With 10%, 30% or 50% of RNA, about 17,000 to 1,100,000 naive CD8 T cells were sequenced. Methods described previously, with TCR primers listed, were used for bulk TCR libraries. In TCRdb, the PCR reads were re-called with MiXCR into one record per CDR3 protein. This table has 490,000 or so distinct CDR3 sequences, about 21% appearing once. Material: naive CD8+ T cells from blood, with Jurkat cell RNA spiked in. The sample's subset: FACS-sorted CD8+CD4-CCR7+CD45RA+ naive T cells. This sequence was found in a human donor in good health. Some libraries in this study had Jurkat cell RNA spiked in.

CDR3 DNA: TGCGCCAGCAGCCAAGAGGTCTCTAGTCTTCGTTACTTCTCCGGGGAGCTGTTTTTT. Its protein product is CASSQEVSSLRYFSGELFF. The chain has TRBV4-3 and TRBJ2-2; D not certain. Trimming removed 0 bases at V and 6 bases at J, with 23 bases between. Germline CDR1 reads LGHNA; CDR2 reads YSLEER. The CDR3 loop spans 19 amino acids.